This T cell receptor beta chain was recorded in a study of HIV-infected patients and healthy controls (dated 2014 in TCRdb). Regarding the complete study: After three months of therapy, CD4 counts in 14 of 16 patients increased to a modest but significant degree while remaining below normal ranges. The CD4:CD8 ratio rose slightly, whereas CD8 counts showed no consistent shift during early therapy. Viral load fell below detection in about 65% of the 16 patients by the second bleed and in all patients following a further year of therapy. Patients exhibited no overall T-cell lymphocytopenia, and total CDR3 counts per chain were not significantly different from those of controls. The study tested whether deep TCR repertoire sequencing of HIV patients' small blood samples could capture immune perturbation and reconstitution. The paper as a whole reports these results and caveats: During therapy, HIV-associated CDR3s significantly decreased in frequency, while CMV-associated CDR3s did not change significantly, though most became more frequent. Size-matched repertoire data did not replicate the apparent post-therapy recovery of the Gini index in HIV-infected patients. HIV-infected repertoires had significantly higher mean Gini indices than controls, possibly reflecting oligoclonality. The observed differences in diversity were not explained by the slight differences in age and sex profiles between the study cohorts. The use of whole blood limited sequencing depth and precluded separation of the dynamics of distinct T-cell subpopulations. Significantly different mean usage between HIV-infected patients and controls was observed for eight alpha and eight beta V genes. More CDR3s were shared between individuals among healthy controls than among HIV+ patients, as measured by Jaccard index and by the count of highly shared sequences. Alpha-chain CDR3s from MAIT cells appeared at high frequency in healthy controls but were severely depleted in HIV+ repertoires. Treated samples represented only about three months of therapy, a duration arguably insufficient for detecting immune reconstitution in view of low adult thymic output. HLA typing of donors was not performed in the study. Compared with untreated HIV+ repertoires, healthy control repertoires had roughly threefold more distinct CDR3s and higher Shannon diversity. Pairing of alpha and beta chains was not determined in the samples. Processing included only sixteen HIV-infected individuals, and this was regarded by the authors as a major limit on how widely the findings apply. Unequal numbers of distinct sequences between patients and controls complicated comparisons, and size-matching overweighted rare events from HIV-infected data.

After antiretroviral therapy began, follow-up blood was collected from HIV-infected patients roughly three months, about 14 weeks, later. Whole blood was used without fractionating the cells, so the repertoire represented all peripheral T cells without sorting. For RNA extraction, around 2.5 ml of peripheral blood was collected into Tempus tubes. Treatment interruptions were among the grounds for excluding patients from enrollment, as were febrile or AIDS-related illness, tumors, hepatitis B or C coinfection, immunomodulatory therapy and recent vaccination. The TURBO-DNase kit was used to remove leftover genomic DNA, and GLOBINclear was used to deplete globin mRNA. A note on this clonotype: Which antigen it targets is not known. One base away there is no much larger clone; base qualities are not given.

Reading from cysteine to phenylalanine, the CDR3 counts 13 amino acids. Only the CDR3 portion is preserved as DNA: 39 bases, with reading frame beginning at the first base. Germline trimming: 6 bases from V, 7 bases from J; junction bases outside gene matches: 7. The germline V gene supplies CDR1 MNHEY and CDR2 SVGAGI. Using SuperScript III with primers targeting the alpha and beta constant regions, approximately 450 ng of RNA was reverse transcribed. Separate libraries for the alpha and beta chains were generated through chain-specific third strand synthesis that incorporated multiplexing indices. In the protocol, all rearrangements within a chain were amplified with a single primer pair so that primer bias was avoided, and molecular barcodes were added to each cDNA molecule. Purified cDNA was ligated with T4 RNA Ligase 1 onto a 5' RACE adapter bearing a random hexamer and the SP2 sequencing primer site. Second strand synthesis was performed with Phusion polymerase and primed from the SP2 site, and slow temperature ramps were applied to favor optimal annealing. Each molecule's 12-nucleotide barcode consisted of two random hexamer sequences, both added before amplification and joined together. A brief initial PCR introduced P5 and P7 adapter elements together with a second index, and a roughly 23-cycle amplification PCR using P5s and P7 primers was subsequently performed. In total the libraries went through roughly 30 PCR cycles, after which the libraries were quantified on a Qubit, sized on a Bioanalyzer, and diluted to approximately 4.2 nM. Normalized libraries were sequenced on an Illumina MiSeq with 2 x 250 paired-end kits. Reverse transcription reactions underwent purification over MinElute columns, with elution into roughly 9.8 ul Tris-Cl. Adapter ligations ran for roughly 25 hours at 16 degrees C and were afterwards cleaned with AMPure XP beads at a 1:1 ratio. The authors' pipeline ran thus. A modified Decombinator processed the demultiplexed FASTQ files and output V, J, insert and barcode information. Any sequence that shared a barcode yet differed from the dominant sequence was discarded as an error, and the number of original cDNA molecules was estimated by counting barcodes clustered at Levenshtein distance 3. The R packages ineq, vegan, igraph and RCytoscape were used for downstream analyses, together with IMGT nomenclature and CDR3 definitions. The authors computed V gene usage over distinct sequences and counted each TCR a single time to avoid skew from clonal expansion. Within a donor, similarity networks joined unique CDR3 amino acid sequences in every case where two of them were separated by a single Levenshtein edit. In the repertoires, a search was made for a compiled set of published HIV-specific CDR3s (roughly 100 alpha, several hundred beta) and CMV-specific CDR3s (approximately 13 alpha, approximately 250 beta). Lower sequence numbers were not the cause of the decreased diversity in patients, as random subsampling to size-matched repertoires showed. TCRdb reprocessing: public reads trimmed at Q25 with fastp, clones called with MiXCR, in-frame beta chains kept. Rows are unified per CDR3 protein, each entry keeping the most common DNA and genes. The V and J calls come from TCRdb's annotation, not from the publication. This sample has more than 7,500 distinct CDR3 sequences in its table, and more than 7.5% of those were observed once. Roughly 10% of the sample lies in the top ten.

Recombination connected TRBV6-5 to TRBJ2-3, with 7 middle bases fitting TRBD1. The sequence came from an adult with HIV infection. The sequencing used blood, collected during antiretroviral therapy. Here the CDR3 is given as CASSKTGYNTQYF. The sequenced DNA: TGTGCCAGCAGCAAGACAGGGTACAATACGCAGTATTTT.